Following are 29 T cell receptor beta chains from one sample sequenced in a study of cytomegalovirus exposure and HLA in healthy donors listed by TCRdb under 2017. Libraries were constructed by the immunoSEQ multiplex PCR assay. For the multiplex PCR, a mixture combining 60 forward primers for TCR Vbeta segments and 13 reverse primers for TCR Jbeta segments was used. This immuneACCESS table, as held by TCRdb, lists in-frame sequences with V and J called but not all clones. Of the missing ones, under half trace to an unresolved V gene in checked studies; the others have no known cause. The sample includes about 210,000 clones, with roughly 78% observed a single time. Approximately 0.47% of the sample rests with the top ten. The specimen was PBMCs. Source of these receptors: a boy aged 10-17 years in good health and CMV-seronegative.

The rearrangement links TRBV6-4 to TRBJ2-6; 8 bases align to TRBD1. V was clipped by 4 bases and J by 0 bases; unmatched bases: 5. This CDR3 spans 17 amino acids. Germline V gene sequence: CDR1 MRHNA, CDR2 SNTAGT. The CDR3 region is CASSAFTGGSGANVLTF. The CDR3 nucleotides are TGTGCCAGCAGTGCCTTTACAGGGGGCTCTGGGGCCAACGTCCTGACTTTC.

The chain has TRBV7-9 and TRBJ2-7, with 13 bases matching TRBD2. J gave up 3 bases and V 4 bases, and 15 bases lay outside the gene matches. The CDR3 sequence is 19 residues long. The germline V gene encodes CDR1 SEHNR and CDR2 FQNEAQ (reference sequence). The chain's CDR3 is CASSWPINSGLAGVYEQYF. The CDR3 DNA sequence: TGTGCCAGCAGCTGGCCTATAAACTCCGGACTAGCGGGGGTCTACGAGCAGTACTTC.

The CDR3 sequence: CAISPGTSSYNEQFF. In DNA form, the CDR3 reads TGTGCCATCAGCCCGGGGACTAGCTCCTACAATGAGCAGTTCTTC. This chain links TRBV10-3 with TRBJ2-1, with TRBD2 matching 8 bases. V gave up 6 bases and J gave up 0 bases; unmatched junction bases: 4. CDR1 is ENHRY, CDR2 SYGVKD, per germline. The CDR3 runs to 15 residues.

The rearrangement links TRBV11-2 to TRBJ1-2; D unresolved. There are 17 residues in the CDR3. The germline CDR1 and CDR2 sequences are SGHAT and FQNNGV. The V end lost 0 bases, the J end lost 4 bases, and 18 bases lay between the germline ends. DNA for the CDR3: TGTGCCAGCAGCTTAGAAGGGCTAGCCGCTACCCCCTATGGCTACACCTTC. It specifies CASSLEGLAATPYGYTF.

The chain recombines TRBV10-1 with TRBJ1-1; perhaps TRBD1 as D (6 bases). Germline V gene sequence: CDR1 WNHNN, CDR2 SYGVQD (reference sequence). Trimming shortened V by 0 bases and J by 5 bases, and 13 bases separated the two germline ends. This CDR3 is 15 amino acids long. The chain's CDR3 is CASSESSRGSTEAFF. The DNA of the CDR3 is TGCGCCAGCAGTGAGTCTTCGAGGGGGAGTACTGAAGCTTTCTTT.

This clone was counted only a few times. This chain connects TRBV30 to TRBJ2-7; tentatively, D is TRBD1 (6 bases). Germline CDR1 is GTSNPN and CDR2 is SVGIG (reference sequence). Trimming shortened V by 5 bases and J by 2 bases, and 13 bases separated the two germline ends. The CDR3 has 13 amino acids. The CDR3 DNA sequence: TGTGCCTGGGGCAGGGGATATACCTACGAGCAGTACTTC. Translated: CAWGRGYTYEQYF.

This clone was detected only once. The chain employs TRBV10-3 and TRBJ2-7; TRBD1 aligns across 9 bases. CDR3 length equals 12 residues. Germline CDR1 is ENHRY and CDR2 is SYGVKD. Losses at the gene ends were 6 bases for V and 5 bases for J; bases not matched to a gene: 2. The chain's CDR3 is CAIRGTGNEQYF. CDR3 DNA sequence: TGTGCCATCAGGGGGACAGGGAACGAGCAGTACTTC.

The J gene is TRBJ1-4, the V gene TRBV5-1, with 9 bases aligning to TRBD1. The germline CDR1 and CDR2 sequences are SGHRS and YFSETQ. This CDR3 comprises 15 residues. After removal of 0 bases from V and 3 bases from J, the junction contained 0 bases not matched to a gene. CDR3 residues: CASSLGTGANEKLFF. CDR3 nucleotide sequence: TGCGCCAGCAGCTTGGGGACAGGGGCTAATGAAAAACTGTTTTTT.

The chain has TRBV5-8 and TRBJ2-7; the D is unclear. The CDR3 extends over 16 amino acids. The germline V and J ends were trimmed by 4 bases and 9 bases, with 26 bases remaining between them. Germline V gene sequence: CDR1 SGHTS, CDR2 YDEGEE. CDR3 DNA sequence: TGTGCCAGCAGCCCTCGTATCCTGAGTACGAGCCCTCGGCAGTACTTC. This gives the protein CASSPRILSTSPRQYF.

This clone was seen a few times. This rearrangement joins TRBV4-1 to TRBJ2-2; tentative D call: TRBD2 (5 bases). CDR1 and CDR2 (germline): MGHRA, YSYEKL. The ends were cut back, 0 bases at V and 5 bases at J, with 13 bases in the middle. The CDR3 is made up of 16 amino acids. The CDR3 is CASSQEWRQYTGELFF. CDR3 coding DNA: TGCGCCAGCAGCCAAGAATGGAGGCAATATACCGGGGAGCTGTTTTTT.

The J gene is TRBJ2-2, the V gene TRBV11-3, with D possibly TRBD1 on 6 matching bases. The CDR3 has 16 residues. Trimming removed 5 bases from V and 2 bases from J, with 15 bases in between. Germline CDR1 and CDR2: SGHNT and YENEEA. The CDR3 nucleotides read TGTGCCAGCAGCAAAGGGGGTGCAGTAAACACCGGGGAGCTGTTTTTT. Translated: CASSKGGAVNTGELFF.

This chain connects TRBV6-5 to TRBJ1-1; D not resolved. CDR1 is MNHEY and CDR2 is SVGAGI in the germline V gene. Trimming pared 0 bases from V and 11 bases from J, leaving 16 bases between. CDR3 length: 14 residues. The CDR3 DNA is TGTGCCAGCAGTTACTCCGAATACCCCGGTCGCGCTTTCTTT. Protein: CASSYSEYPGRAFF.

V usage is TRBV6-4 and J usage is TRBJ2-3, with a possible D match to TRBD2 (5 bases). This CDR3 has 15 amino acids. CDR1 is MRHNA and CDR2 is SNTAGT in the germline V gene. The V end lost 2 bases, the J end lost 3 bases, and 12 bases lay between the germline ends. The CDR3 loop is CASSDRAEGTDTQYF. For the CDR3, the DNA is TGTGCCAGCAGTGACCGGGCCGAGGGAACAGATACGCAGTATTTT.

The V gene is TRBV4-2, the J gene TRBJ2-3; 11 bases are shared with TRBD2. CDR3 length equals 17 residues. The ends lost 2 bases at V and 3 bases at J; junction bases unmatched: 7. The V gene's germline CDR1 is LGHNA and CDR2 YNFKEQ. The DNA for the CDR3 is TGTGCCAGCAGCCAACAATTAGCGGGAGGGATGACAGATACGCAGTATTTT. As protein: CASSQQLAGGMTDTQYF.

This rearrangement joins TRBV5-1 to TRBJ1-2, with D hard to call. Germline V gives CDR1 SGHRS, CDR2 YFSETQ. The CDR3 length is 15 residues. V was clipped by 0 bases and J by 1 base, with 10 bases between them. CDR3 DNA sequence: TGCGCCAGCAGCTTGGACCCGGGTATTAACTATGGCTACACCTTC. It is translated as CASSLDPGINYGYTF.

Concerning this clone itself: The junction and the germline gene differ at one end; a read error may be behind it. The chain links TRBV7-9 to TRBJ2-1, with 7 positions matching TRBD2. Looked up from germline, CDR1 is SEHNR and CDR2 is FQNEAQ (reference sequence). The CDR3 length is 18 residues. CDR3: CSSSPTRGAGVDYNEQFF. CDR3 DNA: TGTTCCAGCAGCCCAACTAGAGGGGCGGGAGTCGACTACAATGAGCAGTTCTTC.

The chain recombines TRBV27 with TRBJ2-7; 9 positions match TRBD1. The junction had 2 bases not matched to a gene; V was cut back by 2 bases and J by 3 bases. Germline values: CDR1 MNHEY, CDR2 SMNVEV (reference sequence). There are 14 residues in the CDR3. Here the CDR3 reads CASSLVGQGYEQYF. The DNA for the CDR3 is TGTGCCAGCAGTTTAGTGGGACAGGGCTACGAGCAGTACTTC.

The chain couples TRBV18 to TRBJ2-5, with 8 nucleotides matching TRBD2. The ends lost 2 bases at V and 5 bases at J; junction bases unmatched: 4. The length of the CDR3 is 14 residues. Germline V gene sequence: CDR1 KGHSH, CDR2 LQKENI. The CDR3 spells CASSPTAGDETQYF. CDR3 nucleotides: TGTGCCAGCTCACCAACAGCGGGAGACGAGACCCAGTACTTC.

Remarks on this clone: The sample holds other DNA sequences that translate to the same CDR3. J is TRBJ1-5 and V is TRBV6-1, with D uncertain. The germline V and J ends were trimmed by 3 bases and 6 bases, with 6 bases remaining between them. Germline V gene data show CDR1 as MNHNS and CDR2 as SASEGT. The length of the CDR3 is 12 residues. In DNA, the CDR3 is TGTGCCAGCAGTGATCTCGGTCAGCCCCAGCATTTT. Encoded protein: CASSDLGQPQHF.

This clone was observed a few times. The V call is TRBV4-2, the J call TRBJ2-7; D gene uncertain. Germline CDR1 and CDR2: LGHNA and YNFKEQ. V lost 2 bases to trimming and J lost 0 bases, with 14 bases between them. The CDR3 consists of 16 residues. The CDR3 loop reads CASSQSAGPNSYEQYF. CDR3 in DNA: TGTGCCAGCAGCCAATCCGCTGGGCCCAACTCCTACGAGCAGTACTTC.

Points on this clone: This sample includes further DNA sequences coding for the same CDR3. J is TRBJ1-1 and V is TRBV5-1; 8 bases align to TRBD1. Germline V gives CDR1 SGHRS, CDR2 YFSETQ. The J segment lost 4 bases and the V segment lost 3 bases, leaving 2 bases of the junction unmatched. The CDR3 covers 13 residues. The CDR3 here is CASSSTGGTEAFF. CDR3 nucleotides: TGCGCCAGCAGCTCTACAGGGGGCACTGAAGCTTTCTTT.

The chain links TRBV6-1 to TRBJ2-7; TRBD2 aligns across 11 bases. The CDR3 covers 13 residues. Losses at the gene ends were 11 bases for V and 3 bases for J; bases not matched to a gene: 6. Per germline, CDR1 MNHNS and CDR2 SASEGT. The CDR3, as DNA: TGTGCCGCGGGACTAGCGGACCACTACGAGCAGTACTTC. Its protein is CAAGLADHYEQYF.

The chain recombines TRBV29-1 with TRBJ1-2, with D maybe TRBD1 (5 bases). CDR1 is SQVTM, CDR2 ANQGSEA, per germline. CDR3 length equals 12 residues. With 4 bases removed from V and 5 bases from J, the gap between germline ends came to 11 bases. DNA of the CDR3: TGCAGCGTTGTGACAGTCCTATATGGCTACACCTTC. Its translation is CSVVTVLYGYTF.

The chain combines TRBV4-1 with TRBJ1-6; D is uncertain. V was clipped by 1 base and J by 6 bases, with 7 bases between them. CDR1 MGHRA and CDR2 YSYEKL come from the germline V gene. The CDR3 runs 14 residues. The CDR3 sequence: CASSQAFVNSPLHF. The CDR3 DNA is TGCGCCAGCAGCCAAGCGTTCGTTAATTCACCCCTCCACTTT.

This chain uses TRBV6-5 with TRBJ2-7; perhaps TRBD2 as D (6 bases). Germline V lookup: CDR1 MNHEY, CDR2 SVGAGI. This CDR3 contains 14 residues. The V gene lost 4 bases and the J gene lost 0 bases, with 10 bases spanning the gap. The CDR3 region is CASSSIGGSYEQYF. CDR3 DNA sequence: TGTGCCAGCAGTTCCATCGGGGGCTCCTACGAGCAGTACTTC.

The chain recombines TRBV4-1 with TRBJ2-7; D is undetermined. V was pared by 0 bases and J by 2 bases, with 5 bases between. Germline CDR1 MGHRA, CDR2 YSYEKL. The CDR3 runs 13 residues. CDR3 nucleotides: TGCGCCAGCAGCCAAGATAGTCCCTACGAGCAGTACTTC. Its translation is CASSQDSPYEQYF.

V is TRBV30 and J is TRBJ2-5; D gene ambiguous. Gene TRBJ2-7 matches the end of the DNA better, so the J call may be wrong. Germline V gene sequence: CDR1 GTSNPN, CDR2 SVGIG (reference sequence). This CDR3 spans 14 amino acids. The CDR3 spells CAWSRVLTIYEQYF. The CDR3 bases are TGTGCCTGGAGTCGGGTCCTAACTATCTACGAGCAGTACTTC.

The sample holds a few counts of this clone. The rearrangement links TRBV30 to TRBJ2-1; perhaps TRBD1 as D (5 bases). The germline V gene has CDR1 GTSNPN and CDR2 SVGIG (reference sequence). V shed 2 bases and J shed 7 bases, with 27 bases lying between them. CDR3 length: 18 residues. In DNA form, the CDR3 reads TGTGCCTGGAGTCGTGCCATAAACTGGGGCCCACTAAGAAATGAGCAGTTCTTC. Encoded protein: CAWSRAINWGPLRNEQFF.

The chain employs TRBV28 and TRBJ2-1; TRBD2 matches at 7 bases. J lost 7 bases, V lost 6 bases, and 12 bases had no gene match. Germline assignment: CDR1 MDHEN and CDR2 SYDVKM. The CDR3 runs 15 residues. As DNA, the CDR3 is TGTGCCAGCAGCACCTCTAGCGGACGTAGGAATGAGCAGTTCTTC. Translating it yields CASSTSSGRRNEQFF.